The 15 T cell receptor beta chains presented below share a single source sample, sequenced in a study of shared clonotypes between healthy human individuals. Assay used: immunoSEQ multiplex PCR; TCRdb lists only in-frame clones, some missing. The table lists over 1.4 million clones, approximately 97% of them singletons. The sequenced material came from naive CD4+ T cells sorted from blood. This sample's subset: CD45RA+ positively selected. The receptors come from a young man in good health.

The chain recombines TRBV20-1 with TRBJ2-5; D not certain. The CDR3 covers 11 residues. V shed 2 bases and J shed 3 bases, with 4 bases lying between them. Germline CDR1 DFQATT, CDR2 SNEGSKA (reference sequence). CDR3 in DNA: TGCAGTGCTAGACCCGAAGAGACCCAGTACTTC. This gives the protein CSARPEETQYF.

The CDR3 loop is CASRAPGQQETQYF. In DNA, the CDR3 is TGCGCCAGCAGGGCCCCCGGACAGCAAGAGACCCAGTACTTC. The chain joins TRBV23-1 to TRBJ2-5; possibly TRBD1 for D (6 bases). TRBV23-1 is noted as an ORF with a role that remains uncertain. The V gene lost 6 bases and the J gene lost 2 bases, with 13 bases spanning the gap. This CDR3 has 14 residues.

The chain has TRBV7-9 and TRBJ2-7; 13 bases match TRBD2. Germline CDR1 and CDR2: SEHNR and FQNEAQ (reference sequence). Trimming cost V 0 bases and J 5 bases; bases outside gene matches: 7. CDR3 length: 17 residues. CDR3 in amino acids: CASSLALSGLAGDEQYF. The DNA for the CDR3 is TGTGCCAGCAGCTTAGCACTATCCGGACTAGCGGGAGACGAGCAGTACTTC.

The J gene is TRBJ2-7, the V gene TRBV2; D is unresolved. This CDR3 comprises 15 residues. Germline V gene data show CDR1 as SNHLY and CDR2 as FYNNEI. The V gene lost 3 bases and the J gene lost 0 bases, with 12 bases spanning the gap. The CDR3 loop is CASSENADSSYEQYF. As DNA, the CDR3 is TGTGCCAGCAGTGAGAACGCTGATAGCTCCTACGAGCAGTACTTC.

The chain carries TRBV29-1 and TRBJ2-1, with D perhaps matching TRBD1 or TRBD2 (6 bases each). CDR1 SQVTM and CDR2 ANQGSEA come from the germline V gene. Trimming took 7 bases from V and 0 from J, leaving 13 bases between them. CDR3 size: 14 residues. CDR3 sequence reads: CSAGGTSSYNEQFF. DNA of the CDR3: TGCAGCGCCGGAGGGACAAGCTCCTACAATGAGCAGTTCTTC.

The chain employs TRBV5-5 and TRBJ2-1, with a weak D call TRBD2 (5 bases). V gave up 9 bases and J gave up 0 bases, with 13 bases separating them. CDR3 length: 14 amino acids. Germline assignment: CDR1 SGHKS and CDR2 YYEKEE (reference sequence). CDR3 DNA: TGTGCCACCGACTCGGGGAGCTCCTACAATGAGCAGTTCTTC. This sequence encodes CATDSGSSYNEQFF. The whole variable domain, remainder taken from reference TRBV5-5 and TRBJ2-1, is DAGVTQSPTHLIKTRGQQVTLRCSPISGHKSVSWYQQVLGQGPQFIFQYYEKEERGRGNFPDRFSARQFPNYSSELNVNALLLGDSALYLCATDSGSSYNEQFFGPGTRLTVL.

V gene TRBV7-6 combines with J gene TRBJ2-1; D perhaps matches TRBD2 (5 bases). This CDR3 is built from 15 residues. Germline V CDR1 and CDR2: SGHVS, FNYEAQ. V lost 3 bases, J lost 1 base, and 10 bases lay in between. CDR3 nucleotides: TGTGCCAGCAGCTTTTACGGGATTTCCTACAATGAGCAGTTCTTC. Encoded protein: CASSFYGISYNEQFF.

The chain employs TRBV4-3 and TRBJ2-6; tentative D call: TRBD1 (6 bases). CDR3 length equals 16 residues. Trimming left V 3 bases short and J 2 bases short, with 11 bases between. CDR1 and CDR2 from the germline V gene are LGHNA and YSLEER. The CDR3 DNA is TGCGCCAGCAGCCACGCTACAGGGACTGGGGCCAACGTCCTGACTTTC. Translating gives CASSHATGTGANVLTF.

This chain uses TRBV5-1 with TRBJ2-2; a possible D gene is TRBD1 (6 bases). The CDR3 runs to 14 residues. V was pared by 3 bases and J by 2 bases, with 8 bases between. The V gene's germline CDR1 is SGHRS and CDR2 YFSETQ. The CDR3 DNA reads as TGCGCCAGCAGCTCGGGACATAACACCGGGGAGCTGTTTTTT. It specifies CASSSGHNTGELFF.

The V gene is TRBV7-2, the J gene TRBJ2-2, with unresolved D. Germline V CDR1 and CDR2: SGHTA, FQGNSA. Trimming shortened V by 0 bases and J by 3 bases, and 8 bases separated the two germline ends. The CDR3 length is 15 residues. CDR3 sequence: CASSLALRYTGELFF. The CDR3 coding sequence is TGTGCCAGCAGCTTAGCGCTCCGGTACACCGGGGAGCTGTTTTTT.

This chain joins TRBV5-5 and TRBJ1-3; 7 nucleotides match TRBD1. The CDR3 has 19 residues. V lost 4 bases and J lost 0; bases outside the gene matches: 16. Germline V gives CDR1 SGHKS, CDR2 YYEKEE (reference sequence). The CDR3 nucleotides read TGTGCCAGCAGCCAAGAGACAGGGCGCCAGCTTGTCTCTGGAAACACCATATATTTT. Encoded protein: CASSQETGRQLVSGNTIYF.

CDR3 DNA: TGTGCCAGCAGTTTAGCTTCGCCGGCCGGTGGCTACACCTTC. Translated, it gives CASSLASPAGGYTF. The chain employs TRBV28 and TRBJ1-2; no definite D call. CDR1 and CDR2 from the germline V gene are MDHEN and SYDVKM. CDR3 size: 14 residues. V was shortened by 2 bases and J by 7 bases, with 14 bases between the two germline ends.

About this clone: Its ends do not fully match the called genes, so a read error is possible. The rearrangement uses TRBV6-6 and TRBJ2-7; D may correspond to TRBD1 or TRBD2 (5 bases each). The CDR3 length is 12 residues. Germline-derived CDR1 and CDR2 are MNHNY and SVGAGI (reference sequence). CDR3 DNA sequence: TGTGCCAGCAGTCCCACTGAGGGCAGGGCGAACTTC. Translating it yields CASSPTEGRANF.

The CDR3 protein is CAWNRVLRGYTF. Here the CDR3 DNA reads TGTGCCTGGAACCGGGTCTTGCGAGGCTACACCTTC. The chain uses TRBV30 and TRBJ1-2; D gene ambiguous. Per the germline V gene, CDR1 is GTSNPN and CDR2 is SVGIG (reference sequence). Deletions cut 4 bases from V and 8 bases from J, with 14 bases between. The CDR3 length is 12 residues.

Only a few counts were recorded for this clone. The rearrangement uses TRBV2 and TRBJ2-1; D unresolved. Germline V CDR1 and CDR2: SNHLY, FYNNEI. This CDR3 comprises 11 residues. V was cut by 7 bases and J by 5 bases, with 6 bases left in between. CDR3 nucleotide sequence: TGTGCCAGCAACCTAGACAATGAGCAGTTCTTC. Its translation is CASNLDNEQFF.